This T cell receptor beta chain was documented in a study of a mutant IDH1 vaccine in newly diagnosed glioma. Whole-study context: Most patients had radiochemotherapy with temozolomide before enrollment; others had one alone. Week 35 was safety follow-up visit V12; week 47 was end-of-study visit V13. Study-level findings and limits: Changes to the top peripheral T cell clonotypes appeared unrelated to pseudoprogression.

With V trimmed by 4 bases and J by 5 bases, 13 bases remained unmatched. Germline V gives CDR1 MGHRA, CDR2 YSYEKL. The CDR3 extends over 16 amino acids. Stated time point: week 35, safety follow-up. Vaccination used 300 ug of mutant IDH1 20-mer peptide per dose, with topical imiquimod. For this clone: Its matching antigen is unknown.

Here immunoSEQ multiplex PCR was the method, and the copy in TCRdb shows in-frame clones only, minus some. The sample has roughly 32,000 clones, 60% to 80% seen once. The material sequenced was PBMCs, taken from a glioma patient whose treatment included an IDH1 peptide vaccine. The V call is TRBV4-1, the J call TRBJ2-7; 8 bases align to TRBD2. The source is a woman aged 25-40 years with glioma. Some clones in this sample may be carry-over from other donors' samples. This chain's CDR3 is CASSPISGLARHEQYF. CDR3 DNA: TGCGCCAGCAGCCCGATCTCAGGACTAGCCAGGCACGAGCAGTACTTC.